The 20 T cell receptor beta chains below were found in one sample sequenced in a study of T cell responses to AZD1222 COVID-19 vaccine. Generated by immunoSEQ multiplex PCR, the TCRdb table keeps only in-frame clones and is missing some. The sample lists 150,000 or so clones, 80% to 95% occurring once. Sequencing was performed on peripheral blood, taken 28 days after the second AZD1222 dose. The receptors were sampled from an adult who received the AZD1222 COVID-19 vaccine.

This chain links TRBV5-1 with TRBJ1-2; 9 bases fit TRBD1. The CDR3 totals 14 residues. Trimming removed 3 bases from V and 5 bases from J; junction bases left unmatched: 5. The V gene's germline CDR1 is SGHRS and CDR2 YFSETQ. The CDR3 here is CASSSSTGGYGYTF. In DNA, the CDR3 is TGCGCCAGCAGCTCCTCGACAGGGGGGTATGGCTACACCTTC.

This chain links TRBV11-2 with TRBJ1-6; no clear D. The CDR3 is made up of 16 amino acids. V lost 4 bases and J lost 9, with 19 bases in between. Germline CDR1 SGHAT, CDR2 FQNNGV. The CDR3 DNA sequence: TGTGCCAGCAGCTCAGTCCGAGGGCCGGGTGGTTCACCCCTCCACTTT. Protein: CASSSVRGPGGSPLHF.

The genes are TRBV19 and TRBJ2-2; 8 positions match TRBD2. The length of the CDR3 is 16 residues. The germline gives CDR1 LNHDA, CDR2 SQIVND (reference sequence). Trimming cost V 3 bases and J 7 bases; bases outside gene matches: 10. The CDR3 sequence: CASSIKSGRSVGELFF. The CDR3 DNA is TGTGCCAGTAGTATTAAAAGCGGGAGATCGGTCGGGGAGCTGTTTTTT.

The J gene is TRBJ1-4, the V gene TRBV18; no definite D call. The germline V gene encodes CDR1 KGHSH and CDR2 LQKENI. The CDR3 has 14 amino acids. V lost 0 bases and J lost 6, with 8 bases in between. This CDR3 reads CASSPPTLHEKLFF. DNA for the CDR3: TGTGCCAGCTCACCACCCACTCTCCATGAAAAACTGTTTTTT. Looking up the rest from reference TRBV18 and TRBJ1-4 gives the full variable domain: NAGVMQNPRHLVRRRGQEARLRCSPMKGHSHVYWYRQLPEEGLKFMVYLQKENIIDESGMPKERFSAEFPKEGPSILRIQQVVRGDSAAYFCASSPPTLHEKLFFGSGTQLSVL.

The chain combines TRBV10-3 with TRBJ2-5, with TRBD2 as a possible D gene (6 bases). CDR3 size: 13 residues. V was shortened by 4 bases and J by 1 base, with 7 bases between the two germline ends. CDR1 is ENHRY and CDR2 is SYGVKD in the germline V gene. The CDR3 sequence is CAISGDFQETQYF. The CDR3 region has the DNA TGTGCCATCAGTGGGGACTTCCAAGAGACCCAGTACTTC.

This chain joins TRBV3-1 (or the pseudogene TRBV3-2) and TRBJ1-1; D not resolved. The CDR3 runs 15 residues. Germline CDR1 is LGHDT and CDR2 is YNNKEL (reference sequence). The V end was cut by 3 bases, the J end by 11 bases, with 22 bases between. CDR3 in DNA: TGTGCCAGCAGCCAGAGCCGGGCCTTAATTCCGAGGGCTTTCTTT. Protein sequence: CASSQSRALIPRAFF.

V gene TRBV6-1 combines with J gene TRBJ1-6; the D is unclear. The V gene lost 6 bases and the J gene lost 7 bases, with 16 bases spanning the gap. Germline loops: CDR1 MNHNS, CDR2 SASEGT. The CDR3 is 15 residues long. The CDR3 coding sequence is TGTGCCAGCAGACAAAGCAATGCCGAAAATTCACCCCTCCACTTT. Its translation: CASRQSNAENSPLHF.

The CDR3 loop reads CASSLPGDQPQHF. The CDR3 DNA sequence: TGTGCCAGCAGCTTACCGGGGGATCAGCCCCAGCATTTT. This chain joins TRBV7-2 and TRBJ1-5; D might be TRBD1 (5 bases). There are 13 residues in the CDR3. In germline, CDR1 is SGHTA, CDR2 FQGNSA. The V end lost 2 bases, the J end lost 5 bases, and 7 bases lay between the germline ends.

The chain couples TRBV28 to TRBJ1-5; TRBD1 might be the D (5 bases). This CDR3 is 14 amino acids long. V lost 5 bases to trimming and J lost 1 base, with 9 bases between them. CDR1 MDHEN and CDR2 SYDVKM come from the germline V gene. The CDR3 DNA follows: TGTGCCAGCAGTAGGGACCAAAGCAATCAGCCCCAGCATTTT. Its protein product is CASSRDQSNQPQHF.

This chain uses TRBV2 with TRBJ1-6; D unclear. The CDR3 length is 13 residues. Trimming took 7 bases from V and 7 from J, leaving 11 bases between them. Germline assignment: CDR1 SNHLY and CDR2 FYNNEI. The CDR3 sequence: CASKALENSPLHF. The CDR3 DNA follows: TGTGCCAGCAAGGCCCTAGAAAATTCACCCCTCCACTTT.

The V and J genes are TRBV4-3 and TRBJ1-2; no reliable D call. Trimming cost V 4 bases and J 2 bases, with 8 bases left between them. The length of the CDR3 is 13 residues. Per germline, CDR1 LGHNA and CDR2 YSLEER. The CDR3 DNA reads as TGCGCCAGCAGCCTCGACAACAACTATGGCTACACCTTC. This translates into CASSLDNNYGYTF.

The V call is TRBV28, the J call TRBJ1-2; D call uncertain. The CDR3 has 14 amino acids. Germline values: CDR1 MDHEN, CDR2 SYDVKM. The ends were cut back, 7 bases at V and 6 bases at J, with 18 bases in the middle. DNA for the CDR3: TGTGCCAGCAAGTCGCCAAGGGCAAGAGATGGCTACACCTTC. This encodes CASKSPRARDGYTF.

This chain links TRBV2 with TRBJ2-7, with 9 bases aligning to TRBD2. The CDR3 is 15 amino acids. Germline CDR1 reads SNHLY; CDR2 reads FYNNEI. J gave up 0 bases and V 4 bases, and 4 bases lay outside the gene matches. The CDR3 spells CASSAASGNSYEQYF. For the CDR3, the DNA is TGTGCCAGCAGTGCAGCTAGCGGGAACTCCTACGAGCAGTACTTC.

The chain uses TRBV7-9 and TRBJ1-2; D may be TRBD1 (5 bases). Trimming removed 4 bases from V and 1 base from J, with 19 bases in between. The CDR3 runs 17 residues. Germline V gene lookup returns CDR1 SEHNR and CDR2 FQNEAQ (reference sequence). The CDR3 nucleotides read TGTGCCAGCAGCTCCCGGGCCCCTGAGGGGTTTAACTATGGCTACACCTTC. Amino acids: CASSSRAPEGFNYGYTF.

The J gene is TRBJ2-3, the V gene TRBV30; D ambiguous. Trimming left V 2 bases short and J 5 bases short, with 17 bases between. Germline CDR1 reads GTSNPN; CDR2 reads SVGIG (reference sequence). The length of the CDR3 is 15 residues. CDR3 amino acids: CAWSPQDGPGDTQYF. The CDR3 nucleotides read TGTGCCTGGAGTCCCCAGGATGGGCCAGGAGATACGCAGTATTTT.

The chain links TRBV27 to TRBJ2-3; 11 nucleotides align to TRBD2. Germline loops: CDR1 MNHEY, CDR2 SMNVEV (reference sequence). V lost 5 bases, J lost 4 bases, and 5 bases stayed unmatched. This CDR3 contains 15 residues. The CDR3 coding sequence is TGTGCCAGCAGTCCGACTAGCGGGAACCCAGATACGCAGTATTTT. Its translation is CASSPTSGNPDTQYF.

The rearrangement links TRBV30 to TRBJ1-1; D not resolved. The CDR3 extends over 12 amino acids. Trimming removed 5 bases at V and 0 bases at J, with 7 bases between. Germline V gene sequence: CDR1 GTSNPN, CDR2 SVGIG (reference sequence). CDR3 sequence: CAWVLMNTEAFF. The CDR3 DNA is TGTGCCTGGGTTCTCATGAACACTGAAGCTTTCTTT.

V is TRBV29-1 and J is TRBJ2-7; unclear D gene. V was pared by 4 bases and J by 1 base, with 5 bases between. The CDR3 is made up of 11 amino acids. Germline loops: CDR1 SQVTM, CDR2 ANQGSEA. CDR3 amino acids: CSVARSYEQYF. CDR3 in DNA: TGCAGCGTTGCACGGTCCTACGAGCAGTACTTC.

The chain carries TRBV7-2 and TRBJ2-2; D is unclear. The V gene lost 2 bases and the J gene lost 0 bases, with 16 bases spanning the gap. The germline V gene encodes CDR1 SGHTA and CDR2 FQGNSA. The CDR3 totals 18 residues. CDR3 bases: TGTGCCAGCAGCTTAAGGATAGCTCAGTTCGCGAACACCGGGGAGCTGTTTTTT. Its translation is CASSLRIAQFANTGELFF.

The rearrangement links TRBV29-1 to TRBJ2-5; D is perhaps TRBD1 or TRBD2 (5 bases each). The V end was cut by 4 bases, the J end by 5 bases, with 14 bases between. Germline CDR1 is SQVTM and CDR2 is ANQGSEA. The CDR3 is 13 residues long. CDR3 sequence: CSVAPLRGETQYF. The CDR3 bases are TGCAGCGTTGCACCCCTGAGGGGTGAGACCCAGTACTTC.